This T cell receptor beta chain stems from a study of cytomegalovirus exposure and HLA in healthy donors. Background on the study: In terms of ancestry, the Caucasian-associated cluster contained roughly 81% of the approximately 400 genotyped donors.

Primers: 60 Vbeta forward and 13 Jbeta reverse. Per the original data handling: Later, 80 million or so unique TCR beta chains were counted in an analysis, and some 11 million of them were shared. The data were produced by immunoSEQ multiplex PCR, yet TCRdb's version contains in-frame clones alone and is incomplete. V, J and clone size are taken as reported in that table, and D and trimming were inferred from the DNA itself. This table lists about 96,000 clones. This CDR3 is 12 amino acids long. CDR1 and CDR2 from the germline V gene are SGHTA and FQGNSA. V gave up 5 bases and J gave up 4 bases, with 8 bases separating them.

The clonotype originates from a woman in her twenties or thirties in good health and CMV-seronegative. The genes are TRBV7-2 and TRBJ2-5; no reliable D call. The sequencing sample was made of PBMCs. This CDR3 is CASSNSRETQYF. In nucleotides, the CDR3 is TGTGCCAGCAGCAACTCCCGAGAGACCCAGTACTTC.